This TCR beta chain was found in a study of cytomegalovirus exposure and HLA in healthy donors. The primer mix had 60 Vbeta and 13 Jbeta primers. The repertoire was sequenced with immunoSEQ multiplex PCR; TCRdb's copy has only in-frame clones and lacks some. The repertoire shows approximately 210,000 clones; the top ten hold roughly 0.98%. The CDR3 is 16 amino acids. Trimming cost V 4 bases and J 15 bases; bases outside gene matches: 19. Germline CDR1 and CDR2: SGHKS and YYEKEE (reference sequence). This sequence originates from a woman aged 30 to 39 in good health and CMV-seropositive. V gene TRBV5-5 combines with J gene TRBJ1-4; TRBD1 matches 9 bases. Sequenced input: PBMCs. The CDR3 nucleotides are TGTGCCAGCAGCCGACAGGGGGACGAGTTACTTGAAAGATTGTTTTTT. Residues: CASSRQGDELLERLFF.